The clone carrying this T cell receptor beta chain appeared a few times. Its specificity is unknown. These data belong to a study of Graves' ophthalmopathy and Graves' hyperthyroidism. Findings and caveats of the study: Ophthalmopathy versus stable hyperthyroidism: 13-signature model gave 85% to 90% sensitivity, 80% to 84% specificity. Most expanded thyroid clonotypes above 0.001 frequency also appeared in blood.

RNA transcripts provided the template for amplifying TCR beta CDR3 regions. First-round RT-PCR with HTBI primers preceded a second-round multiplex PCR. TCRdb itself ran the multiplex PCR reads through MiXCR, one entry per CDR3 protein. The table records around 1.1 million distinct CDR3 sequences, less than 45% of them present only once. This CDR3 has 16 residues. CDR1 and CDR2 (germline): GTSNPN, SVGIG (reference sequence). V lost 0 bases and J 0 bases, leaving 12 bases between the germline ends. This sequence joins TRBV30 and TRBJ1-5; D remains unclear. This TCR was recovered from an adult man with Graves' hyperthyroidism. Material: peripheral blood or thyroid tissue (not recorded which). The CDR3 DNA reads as TGTGCCTGGAGTGTACGACGGGCAGCTAGCAATCAGCCCCAGCATTTT. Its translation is CAWSVRRAASNQPQHF.